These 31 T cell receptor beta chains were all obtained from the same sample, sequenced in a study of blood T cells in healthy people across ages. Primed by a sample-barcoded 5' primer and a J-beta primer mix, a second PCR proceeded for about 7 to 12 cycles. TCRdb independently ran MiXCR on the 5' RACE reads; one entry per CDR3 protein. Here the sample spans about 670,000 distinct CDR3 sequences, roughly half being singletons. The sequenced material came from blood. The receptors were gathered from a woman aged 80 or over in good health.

CDR3 sequence reads: CASSAPTGEVYEQYF. The CDR3 nucleotides are TGTGCCAGCAGCGCCCCTACGGGAGAAGTCTACGAGCAGTACTTC. This chain joins TRBV6-5 and TRBJ2-7, with a tentative D call TRBD2 (6 bases). Trimming removed 6 bases from V and 3 bases from J, with 18 bases in between. CDR3 length: 15 amino acids. CDR1 and CDR2 from the germline V gene are MNHEY and SVGAGI.

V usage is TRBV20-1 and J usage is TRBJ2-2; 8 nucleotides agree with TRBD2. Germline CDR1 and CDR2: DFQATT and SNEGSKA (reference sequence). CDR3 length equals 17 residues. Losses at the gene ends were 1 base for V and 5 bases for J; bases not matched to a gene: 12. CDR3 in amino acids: CSARAISGAFKTGELFF. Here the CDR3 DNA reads TGCAGTGCTAGAGCGATTAGCGGGGCCTTTAAAACCGGGGAGCTGTTTTTT.

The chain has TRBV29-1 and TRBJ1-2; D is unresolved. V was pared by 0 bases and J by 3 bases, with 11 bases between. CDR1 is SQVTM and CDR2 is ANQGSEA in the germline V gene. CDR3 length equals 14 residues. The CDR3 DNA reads TGCAGCGTTGAAGATCCCGGGAGCTACTATGGCTACACCTTC. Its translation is CSVEDPGSYYGYTF.

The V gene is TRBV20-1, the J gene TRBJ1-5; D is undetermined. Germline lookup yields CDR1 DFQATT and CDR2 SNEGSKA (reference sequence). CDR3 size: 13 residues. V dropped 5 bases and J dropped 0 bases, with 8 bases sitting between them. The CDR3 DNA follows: TGCAGTGCTTCCCCAAATAGCAATCAGCCCCAGCATTTT. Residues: CSASPNSNQPQHF.

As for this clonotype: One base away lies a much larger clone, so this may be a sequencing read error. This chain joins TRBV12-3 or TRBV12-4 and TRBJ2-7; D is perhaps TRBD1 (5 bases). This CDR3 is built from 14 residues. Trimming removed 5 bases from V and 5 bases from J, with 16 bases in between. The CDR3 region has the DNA TGTGCCAGCAGTGTAGGGGTCTTAGCCCACGAGCAGTACTTC. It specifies CASSVGVLAHEQYF.

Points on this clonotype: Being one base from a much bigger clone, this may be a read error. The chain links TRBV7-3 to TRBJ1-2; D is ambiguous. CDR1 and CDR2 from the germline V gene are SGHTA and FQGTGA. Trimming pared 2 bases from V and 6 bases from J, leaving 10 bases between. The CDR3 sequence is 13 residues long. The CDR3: CASSLPGSNGYTF. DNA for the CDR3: TGTGCCAGCAGCTTACCGGGAAGCAATGGCTACACCTTC.

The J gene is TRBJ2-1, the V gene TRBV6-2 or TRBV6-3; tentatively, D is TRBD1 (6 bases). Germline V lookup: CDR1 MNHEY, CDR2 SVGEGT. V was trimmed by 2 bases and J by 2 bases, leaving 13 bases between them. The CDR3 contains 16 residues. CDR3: CASSYPPQGPYNEQFF. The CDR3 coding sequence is TGTGCCAGCAGTTACCCCCCCCAGGGGCCCTACAATGAGCAGTTCTTC.

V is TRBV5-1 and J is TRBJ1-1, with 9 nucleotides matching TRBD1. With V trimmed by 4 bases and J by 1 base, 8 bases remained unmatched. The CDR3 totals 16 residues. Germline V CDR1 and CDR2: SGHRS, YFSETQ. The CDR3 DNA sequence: TGCGCCAGCAGCCTTTGGACAGGGGCTAAGAACACTGAAGCTTTCTTT. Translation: CASSLWTGAKNTEAFF. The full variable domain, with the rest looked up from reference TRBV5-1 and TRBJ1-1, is KAGVTQTPRYLIKTRGQQVTLSCSPISGHRSVSWYQQTPGQGLQFLFEYFSETQRNKGNFPGRFSGRQFSNSRSEMNVSTLELGDSALYLCASSLWTGAKNTEAFFGQGTRLTVV.

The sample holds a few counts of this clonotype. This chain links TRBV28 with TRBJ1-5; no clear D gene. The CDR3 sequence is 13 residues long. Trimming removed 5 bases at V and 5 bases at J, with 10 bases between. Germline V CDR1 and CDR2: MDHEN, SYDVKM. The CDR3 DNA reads TGTGCCAGCAGTCCCAGAGTTGATCAGCCCCAGCATTTT. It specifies CASSPRVDQPQHF. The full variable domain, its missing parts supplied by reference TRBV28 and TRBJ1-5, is DVKVTQSSRYLVKRTGEKVFLECVQDMDHENMFWYRQDPGLGLRLIYFSYDVKMKEKGDIPEGYSVSREKKERFSLILESASTNQTSMYLCASSPRVDQPQHFGDGTRLSIL.

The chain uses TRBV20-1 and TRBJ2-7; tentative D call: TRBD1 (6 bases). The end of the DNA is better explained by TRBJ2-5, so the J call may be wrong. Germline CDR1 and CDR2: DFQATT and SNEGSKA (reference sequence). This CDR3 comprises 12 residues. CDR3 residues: CSARTGWETQYF. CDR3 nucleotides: TGCAGTGCTAGAACAGGGTGGGAGACCCAGTACTTC.

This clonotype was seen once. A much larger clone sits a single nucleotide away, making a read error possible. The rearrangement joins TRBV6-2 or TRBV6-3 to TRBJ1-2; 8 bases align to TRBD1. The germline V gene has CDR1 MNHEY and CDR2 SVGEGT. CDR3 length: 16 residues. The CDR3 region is CASSYGPQGANCGYTF. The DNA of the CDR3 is TGTGCCAGCAGCTACGGACCCCAGGGGGCCAACTGTGGCTACACCTTC.

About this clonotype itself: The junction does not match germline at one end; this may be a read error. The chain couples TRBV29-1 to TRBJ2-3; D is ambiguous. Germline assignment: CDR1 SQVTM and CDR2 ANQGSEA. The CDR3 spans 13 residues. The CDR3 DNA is TGCGGCGTTGGAACCGTCCTGAAAGATACGCGGTATTTT. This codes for CGVGTVLKDTRYF.

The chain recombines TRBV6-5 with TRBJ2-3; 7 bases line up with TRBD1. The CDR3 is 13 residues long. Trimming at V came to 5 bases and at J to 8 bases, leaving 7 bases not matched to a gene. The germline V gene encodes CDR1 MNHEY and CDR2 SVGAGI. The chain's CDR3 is CASSVTGEGTQYF. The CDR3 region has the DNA TGTGCCAGCAGTGTAACAGGGGAAGGTACGCAGTATTTT.

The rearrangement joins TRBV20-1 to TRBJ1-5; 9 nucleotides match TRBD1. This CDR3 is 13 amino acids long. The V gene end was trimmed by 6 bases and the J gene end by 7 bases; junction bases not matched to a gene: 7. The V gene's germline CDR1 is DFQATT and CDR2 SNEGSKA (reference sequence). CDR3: CSARGQGGQPQHF. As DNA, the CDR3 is TGCAGTGCCCGGGGACAGGGCGGCCAGCCCCAGCATTTT.

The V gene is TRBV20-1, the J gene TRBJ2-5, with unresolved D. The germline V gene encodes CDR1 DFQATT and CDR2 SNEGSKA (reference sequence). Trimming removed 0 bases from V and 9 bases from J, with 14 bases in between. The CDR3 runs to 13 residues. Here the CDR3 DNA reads TGCAGTGCTAGAGAGCTCGCGAAGCTGGCCCAGTACTTC. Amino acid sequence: CSARELAKLAQYF.

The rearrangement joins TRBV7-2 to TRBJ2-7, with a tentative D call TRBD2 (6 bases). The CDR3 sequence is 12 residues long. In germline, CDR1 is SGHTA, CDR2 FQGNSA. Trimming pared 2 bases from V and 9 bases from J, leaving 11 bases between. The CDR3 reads CASSLSVGRQYF. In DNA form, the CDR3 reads TGTGCCAGCAGCTTATCAGTCGGGAGGCAGTACTTC. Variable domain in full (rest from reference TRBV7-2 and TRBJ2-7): GAGVSQSPSNKVTEKGKDVELRCDPISGHTALYWYRQSLGQGLEFLIYFQGNSAPDKSGLPSDRFSAERTGGSVSTLTIQRTQQEDSAVYLCASSLSVGRQYFGPGTRLTVT.

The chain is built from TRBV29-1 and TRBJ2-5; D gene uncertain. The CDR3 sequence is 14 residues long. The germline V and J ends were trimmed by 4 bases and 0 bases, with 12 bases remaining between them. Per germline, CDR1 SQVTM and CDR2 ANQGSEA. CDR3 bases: TGCAGCGTTGTAGCTGGCCCGAACCAAGAGACCCAGTACTTC. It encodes CSVVAGPNQETQYF.

The CDR3, as DNA: TGCGCCAGCAGCTCCCACGACAGTAGCTACATTCAGTACTTC. It specifies CASSSHDSSYIQYF. This chain joins TRBV5-1 and TRBJ2-7; possibly TRBD1 for D (5 bases). The DNA matches TRBJ2-4 better at its end, which makes the J call doubtful. The germline gives CDR1 SGHRS, CDR2 YFSETQ. CDR3 length: 14 residues.

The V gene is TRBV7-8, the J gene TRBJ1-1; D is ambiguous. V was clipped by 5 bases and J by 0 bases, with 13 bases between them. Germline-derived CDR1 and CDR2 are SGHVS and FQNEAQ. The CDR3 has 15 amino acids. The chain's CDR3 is CASSRSRLMNTEAFF. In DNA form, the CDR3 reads TGTGCCAGCAGCCGAAGTCGGCTGATGAACACTGAAGCTTTCTTT. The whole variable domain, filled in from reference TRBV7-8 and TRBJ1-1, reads GAGVSQSPRYKVAKRGQDVALRCDPISGHVSLFWYQQALGQGPEFLTYFQNEAQLDKSGLPSDRFFAERPEGSVSTLKIQRTQQEDSAVYLCASSRSRLMNTEAFFGQGTRLTVV.

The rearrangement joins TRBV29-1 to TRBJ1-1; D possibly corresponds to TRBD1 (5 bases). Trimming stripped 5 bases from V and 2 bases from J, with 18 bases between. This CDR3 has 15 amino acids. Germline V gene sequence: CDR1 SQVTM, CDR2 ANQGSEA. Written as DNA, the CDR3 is TGCAGCGTTTACAAAGAGGGGATTTCCAACACTGAAGCTTTCTTT. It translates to CSVYKEGISNTEAFF.

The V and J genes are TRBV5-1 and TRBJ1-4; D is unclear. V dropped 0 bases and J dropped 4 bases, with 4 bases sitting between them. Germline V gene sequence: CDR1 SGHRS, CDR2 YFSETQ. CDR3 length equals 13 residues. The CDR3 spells CASSLGHNEKLFF. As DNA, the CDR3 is TGCGCCAGCAGCTTGGGCCATAATGAAAAACTGTTTTTT.

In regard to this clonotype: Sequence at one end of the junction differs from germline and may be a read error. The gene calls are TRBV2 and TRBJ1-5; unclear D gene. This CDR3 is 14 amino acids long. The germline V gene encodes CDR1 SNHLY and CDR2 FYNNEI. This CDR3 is CASSEVGSNRPQHF. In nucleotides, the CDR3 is TGTGCCAGCAGTGAGGTGGGTAGCAATCGGCCCCAGCATTTT. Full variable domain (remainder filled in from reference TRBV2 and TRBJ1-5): EPEVTQTPSHQVTQMGQEVILRCVPISNHLYFYWYRQILGQKVEFLVSFYNNEISEKSEIFDDQFSVERPDGSNFTLKIRSTKLEDSAMYFCASSEVGSNRPQHFGDGTRLSIL.

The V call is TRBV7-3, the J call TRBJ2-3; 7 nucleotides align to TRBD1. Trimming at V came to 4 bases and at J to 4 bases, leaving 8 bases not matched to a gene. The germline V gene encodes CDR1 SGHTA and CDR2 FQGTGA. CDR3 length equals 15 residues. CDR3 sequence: CASSWTGDTADTQYF. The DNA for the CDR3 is TGTGCCAGCAGCTGGACAGGCGATACGGCAGATACGCAGTATTTT.

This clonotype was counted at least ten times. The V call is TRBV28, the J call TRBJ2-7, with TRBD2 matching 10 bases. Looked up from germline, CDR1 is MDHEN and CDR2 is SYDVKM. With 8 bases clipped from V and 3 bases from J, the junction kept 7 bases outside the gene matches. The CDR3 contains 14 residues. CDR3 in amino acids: CASHGTSDFYEQYF. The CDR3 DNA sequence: TGTGCCAGCCACGGGACTAGCGACTTCTACGAGCAGTACTTC.

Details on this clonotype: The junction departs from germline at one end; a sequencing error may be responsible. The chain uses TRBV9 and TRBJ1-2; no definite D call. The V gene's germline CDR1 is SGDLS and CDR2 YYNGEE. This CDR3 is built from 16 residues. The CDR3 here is CTSSSQVRARNYGYTF. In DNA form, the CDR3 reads TGTACCAGCAGCTCACAAGTCCGGGCCCGCAACTATGGCTACACCTTC.

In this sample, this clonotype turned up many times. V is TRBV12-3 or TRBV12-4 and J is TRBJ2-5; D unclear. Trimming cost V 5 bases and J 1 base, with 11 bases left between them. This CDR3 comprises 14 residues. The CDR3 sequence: CASSPPGSQETQYF. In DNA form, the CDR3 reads TGTGCCAGCAGTCCCCCGGGCTCCCAAGAGACCCAGTACTTC.

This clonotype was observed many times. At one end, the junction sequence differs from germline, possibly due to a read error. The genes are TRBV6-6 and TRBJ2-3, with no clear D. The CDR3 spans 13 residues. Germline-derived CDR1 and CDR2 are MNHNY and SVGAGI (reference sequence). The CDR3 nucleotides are TGTGCCAGCAGTGACTCGGGCCCTTATACGCAGTATTTT. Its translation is CASSDSGPYTQYF.

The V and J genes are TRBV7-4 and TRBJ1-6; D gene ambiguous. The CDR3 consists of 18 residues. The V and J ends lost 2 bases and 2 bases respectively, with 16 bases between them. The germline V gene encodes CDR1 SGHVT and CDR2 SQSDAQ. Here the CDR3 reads CASSLSPRRLPYNSPLHF. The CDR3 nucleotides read TGTGCCAGCAGCTTATCTCCCCGGAGGCTCCCCTATAATTCACCCCTCCACTTT. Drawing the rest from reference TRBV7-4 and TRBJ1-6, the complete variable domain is GAGVSQSPRYKVAKRGRDVALRCDSISGHVTLYWYRQTLGQGSEVLTYSQSDAQRDKSGRPSGRFSAERPERSVSTLKIQRTEQGDSAVYLCASSLSPRRLPYNSPLHFGNGTRLTVT.

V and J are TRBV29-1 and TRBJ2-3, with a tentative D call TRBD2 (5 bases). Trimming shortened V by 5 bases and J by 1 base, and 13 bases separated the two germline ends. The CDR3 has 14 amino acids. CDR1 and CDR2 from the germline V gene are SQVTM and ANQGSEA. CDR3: CSVPSGMGTDTQYF. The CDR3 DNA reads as TGCAGCGTTCCCTCGGGGATGGGCACAGATACGCAGTATTTT.

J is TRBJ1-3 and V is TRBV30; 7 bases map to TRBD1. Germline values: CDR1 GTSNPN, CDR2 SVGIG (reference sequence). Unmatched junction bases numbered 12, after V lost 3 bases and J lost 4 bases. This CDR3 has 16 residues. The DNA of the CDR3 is TGTGCCTGGAGGATCCCGGGACAGATTCCAGGAAACACCATATATTTT. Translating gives CAWRIPGQIPGNTIYF.

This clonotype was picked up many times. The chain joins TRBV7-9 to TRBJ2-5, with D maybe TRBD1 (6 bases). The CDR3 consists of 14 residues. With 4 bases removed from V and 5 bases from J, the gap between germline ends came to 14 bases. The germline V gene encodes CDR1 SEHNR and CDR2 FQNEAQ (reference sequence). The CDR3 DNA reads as TGTGCCAGCAGCTCCACCGGACAGAAGGAGACCCAGTACTTC. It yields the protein CASSSTGQKETQYF.